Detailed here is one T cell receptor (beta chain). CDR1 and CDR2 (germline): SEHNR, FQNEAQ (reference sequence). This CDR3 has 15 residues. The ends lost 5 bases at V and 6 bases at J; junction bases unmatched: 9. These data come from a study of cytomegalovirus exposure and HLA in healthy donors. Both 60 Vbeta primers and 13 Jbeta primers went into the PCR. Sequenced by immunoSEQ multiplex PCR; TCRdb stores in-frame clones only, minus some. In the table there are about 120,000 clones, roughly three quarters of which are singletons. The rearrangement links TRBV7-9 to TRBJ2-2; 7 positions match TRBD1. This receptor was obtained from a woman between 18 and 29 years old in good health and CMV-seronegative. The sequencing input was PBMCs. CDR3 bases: TGTGCCAGCAGCCTCGGCCTTACAGGGGCCGGGGAGCTGTTTTTT. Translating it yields CASSLGLTGAGELFF.